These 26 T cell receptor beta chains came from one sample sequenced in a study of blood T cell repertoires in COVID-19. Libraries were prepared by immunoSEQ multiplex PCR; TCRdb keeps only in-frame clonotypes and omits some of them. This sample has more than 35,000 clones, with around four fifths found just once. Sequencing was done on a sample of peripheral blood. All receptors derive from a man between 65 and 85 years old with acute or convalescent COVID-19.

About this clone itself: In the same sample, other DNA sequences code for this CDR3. CDR3 nucleotide sequence: TGCAGCGTTGCGACAGGGGTAAATCAGCCCCAGCATTTT. Amino acids: CSVATGVNQPQHF. The chain carries TRBV29-1 and TRBJ1-5; TRBD1 agrees at 8 bases. Germline CDR1 reads SQVTM; CDR2 reads ANQGSEA. The J segment lost 4 bases and the V segment lost 4 bases, leaving 3 bases of the junction unmatched. The CDR3 is made up of 13 amino acids.

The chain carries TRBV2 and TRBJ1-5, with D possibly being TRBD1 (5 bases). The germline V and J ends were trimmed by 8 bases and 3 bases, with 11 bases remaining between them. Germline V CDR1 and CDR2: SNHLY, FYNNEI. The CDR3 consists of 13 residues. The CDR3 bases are TGTGCCAGCTGTACAGGCGTCAATCAGCCCCAGCATTTT. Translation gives CASCTGVNQPQHF. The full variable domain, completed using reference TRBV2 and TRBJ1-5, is EPEVTQTPSHQVTQMGQEVILRCVPISNHLYFYWYRQILGQKVEFLVSFYNNEISEKSEIFDDQFSVERPDGSNFTLKIRSTKLEDSAMYFCASCTGVNQPQHFGDGTRLSIL.

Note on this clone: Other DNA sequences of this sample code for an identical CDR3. CDR3 loop: CASSLRTDYNSPLHF. CDR3 coding DNA: TGTGCCAGCAGTTTAAGGACAGATTATAATTCACCCCTCCACTTT. The chain has TRBV27 and TRBJ1-6; the D gene is possibly TRBD1 (6 bases). Per germline, CDR1 MNHEY and CDR2 SMNVEV (reference sequence). The CDR3 covers 15 residues. With 2 bases removed from V and 4 bases from J, the gap between germline ends came to 9 bases.

This CDR3 reads CASSLTLTGNEQFF. The DNA for the CDR3 is TGTGCCAGCAGCTTAACTCTTACGGGGAATGAGCAGTTCTTC. This chain joins TRBV7-9 and TRBJ2-1; D is possibly TRBD2 (5 bases). Trimming took 2 bases from V and 7 from J, leaving 12 bases between them. CDR3 length: 14 residues. In germline, CDR1 is SEHNR, CDR2 FQNEAQ (reference sequence).

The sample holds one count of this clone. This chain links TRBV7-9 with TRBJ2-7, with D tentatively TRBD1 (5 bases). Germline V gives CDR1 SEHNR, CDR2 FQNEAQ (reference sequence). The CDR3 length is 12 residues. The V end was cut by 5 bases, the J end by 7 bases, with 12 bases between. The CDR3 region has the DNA TGTGCCAGCAGCATAGTAGACAGTGAGCAGTACTTC. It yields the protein CASSIVDSEQYF.

The CDR3 here is CASSLYGNNQPQHF. CDR3 DNA sequence: TGTGCCAGCAGTTTATACGGTAACAATCAGCCCCAGCATTTT. V and J are TRBV27 and TRBJ1-5; D uncertain. The CDR3 covers 14 residues. V was clipped by 1 base and J by 3 bases, with 7 bases between them. CDR1 MNHEY and CDR2 SMNVEV come from the germline V gene (reference sequence).

The CDR3, as DNA: TGTGCCAGCAGTGATAGCGGCAGGGGGTACCAAGAGACCCAGTACTTC. Protein product: CASSDSGRGYQETQYF. The chain carries TRBV25-1 and TRBJ2-5, with a weak D call TRBD1 (7 bases). Germline CDR1 is MGHDK and CDR2 is SYGVNS. This CDR3 has 16 amino acids. V was pared by 3 bases and J by 0 bases, with 14 bases between.

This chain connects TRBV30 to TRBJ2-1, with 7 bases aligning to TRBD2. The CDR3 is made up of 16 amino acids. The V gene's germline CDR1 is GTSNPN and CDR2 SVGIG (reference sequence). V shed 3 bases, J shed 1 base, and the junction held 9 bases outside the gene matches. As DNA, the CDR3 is TGTGCCTGGAGCCGCCCCGGAGCGGGGTCCTACAATGAGCAGTTCTTC. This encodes CAWSRPGAGSYNEQFF.

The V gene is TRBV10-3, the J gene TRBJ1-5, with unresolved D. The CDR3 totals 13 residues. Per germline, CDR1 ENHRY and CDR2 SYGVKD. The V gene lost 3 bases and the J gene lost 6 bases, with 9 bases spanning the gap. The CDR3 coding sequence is TGTGCCATCAGTGACGGGGATGGTCAGCCCCAGCATTTT. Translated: CAISDGDGQPQHF.

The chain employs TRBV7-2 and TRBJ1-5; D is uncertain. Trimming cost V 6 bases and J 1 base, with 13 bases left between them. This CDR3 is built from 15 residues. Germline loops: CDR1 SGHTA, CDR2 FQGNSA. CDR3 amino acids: CASSLGPRSNQPQHF. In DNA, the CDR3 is TGTGCCAGCAGTTTGGGCCCAAGAAGCAATCAGCCCCAGCATTTT.

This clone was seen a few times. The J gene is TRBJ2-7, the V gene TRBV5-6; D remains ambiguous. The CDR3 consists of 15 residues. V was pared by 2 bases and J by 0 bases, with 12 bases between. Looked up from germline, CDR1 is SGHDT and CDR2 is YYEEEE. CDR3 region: CASSFSPESSYEQYF. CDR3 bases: TGTGCCAGCAGCTTCTCCCCGGAGAGCTCCTACGAGCAGTACTTC.

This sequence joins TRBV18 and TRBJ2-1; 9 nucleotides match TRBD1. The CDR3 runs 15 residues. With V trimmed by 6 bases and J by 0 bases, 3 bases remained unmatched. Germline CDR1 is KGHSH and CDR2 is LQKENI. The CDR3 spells CASSGQGSSYNEQFF. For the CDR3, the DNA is TGTGCCAGCTCTGGACAGGGGAGCTCCTACAATGAGCAGTTCTTC.

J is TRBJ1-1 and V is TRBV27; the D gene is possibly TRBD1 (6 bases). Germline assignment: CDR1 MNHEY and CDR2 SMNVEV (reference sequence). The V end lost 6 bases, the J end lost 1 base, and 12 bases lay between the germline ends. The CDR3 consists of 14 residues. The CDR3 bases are TGTGCCAGCAGATTTATAGGGGGGAACACTGAAGCTTTCTTT. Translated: CASRFIGGNTEAFF.

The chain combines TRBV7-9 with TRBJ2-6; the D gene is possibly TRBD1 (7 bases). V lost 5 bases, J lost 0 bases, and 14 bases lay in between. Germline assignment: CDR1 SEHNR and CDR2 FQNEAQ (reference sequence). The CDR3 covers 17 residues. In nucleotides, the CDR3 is TGTGCCAGCAGCGCGGGACAGATTTACTCTGGGGCCAACGTCCTGACTTTC. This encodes CASSAGQIYSGANVLTF.

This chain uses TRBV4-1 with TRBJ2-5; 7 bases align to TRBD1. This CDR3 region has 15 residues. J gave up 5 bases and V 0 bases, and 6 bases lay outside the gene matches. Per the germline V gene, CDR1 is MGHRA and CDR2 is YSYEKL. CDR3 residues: CASSQDDRVRETQYF. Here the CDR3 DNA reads TGCGCCAGCAGCCAAGATGACAGGGTGAGGGAGACCCAGTACTTC.

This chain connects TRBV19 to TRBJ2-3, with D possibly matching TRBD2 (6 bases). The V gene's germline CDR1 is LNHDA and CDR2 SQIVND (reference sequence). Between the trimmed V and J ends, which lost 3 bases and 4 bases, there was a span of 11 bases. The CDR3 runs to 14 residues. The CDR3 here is CASSIYGSSDTQYF. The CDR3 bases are TGTGCCAGTAGTATTTACGGGAGTTCAGATACGCAGTATTTT.

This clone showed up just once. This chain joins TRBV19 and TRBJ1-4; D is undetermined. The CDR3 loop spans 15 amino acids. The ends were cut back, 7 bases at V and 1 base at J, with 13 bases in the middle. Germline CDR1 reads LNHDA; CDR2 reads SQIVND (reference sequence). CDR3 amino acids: CASTKDWGTNEKLFF. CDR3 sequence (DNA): TGTGCCAGTACCAAGGACTGGGGAACTAATGAAAAACTGTTTTTT.

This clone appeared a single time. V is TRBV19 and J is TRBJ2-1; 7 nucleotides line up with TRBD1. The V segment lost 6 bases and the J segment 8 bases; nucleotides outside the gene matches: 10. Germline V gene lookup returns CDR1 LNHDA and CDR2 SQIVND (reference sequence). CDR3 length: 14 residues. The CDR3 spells CASRTTYRGDEQFF. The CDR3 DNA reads TGTGCCAGTAGGACTACCTACAGGGGCGATGAGCAGTTCTTC.

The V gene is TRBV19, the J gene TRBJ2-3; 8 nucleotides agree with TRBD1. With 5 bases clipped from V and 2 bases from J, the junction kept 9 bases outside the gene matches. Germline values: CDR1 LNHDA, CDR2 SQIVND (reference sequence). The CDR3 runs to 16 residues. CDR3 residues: CASSAWTGSSTDTQYF. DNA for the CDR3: TGTGCCAGTAGTGCCTGGACAGGGAGTTCCACAGATACGCAGTATTTT.

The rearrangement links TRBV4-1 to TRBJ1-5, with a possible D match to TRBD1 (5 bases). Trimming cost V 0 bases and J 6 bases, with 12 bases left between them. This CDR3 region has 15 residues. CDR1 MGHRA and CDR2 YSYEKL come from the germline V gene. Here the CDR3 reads CASSQDMQGFQPQHF. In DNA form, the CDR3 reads TGCGCCAGCAGCCAAGATATGCAGGGCTTTCAGCCCCAGCATTTT.

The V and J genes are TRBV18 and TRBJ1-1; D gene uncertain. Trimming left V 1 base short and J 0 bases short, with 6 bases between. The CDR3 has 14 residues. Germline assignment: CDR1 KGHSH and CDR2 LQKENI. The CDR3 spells CASSPQGVNTEAFF. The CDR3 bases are TGTGCCAGCTCACCACAGGGAGTGAACACTGAAGCTTTCTTT.

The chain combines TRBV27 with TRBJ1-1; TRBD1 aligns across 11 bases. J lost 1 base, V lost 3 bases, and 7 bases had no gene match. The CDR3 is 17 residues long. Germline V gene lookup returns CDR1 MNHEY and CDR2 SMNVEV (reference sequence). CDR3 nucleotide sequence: TGTGCCAGCAGTTTCGTCGGGACAGGGGGTTGGAACACTGAAGCTTTCTTT. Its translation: CASSFVGTGGWNTEAFF.

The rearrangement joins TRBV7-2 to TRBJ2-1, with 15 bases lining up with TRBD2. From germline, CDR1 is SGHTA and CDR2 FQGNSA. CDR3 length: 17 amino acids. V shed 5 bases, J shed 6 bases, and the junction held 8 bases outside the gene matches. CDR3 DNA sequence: TGTGCCAGCAGCCTAATCGGGACTAGCGGGAGGAGCAATGAGCAGTTCTTC. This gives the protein CASSLIGTSGRSNEQFF. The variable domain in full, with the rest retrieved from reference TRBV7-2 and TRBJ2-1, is GAGVSQSPSNKVTEKGKDVELRCDPISGHTALYWYRQSLGQGLEFLIYFQGNSAPDKSGLPSDRFSAERTGGSVSTLTIQRTQQEDSAVYLCASSLIGTSGRSNEQFFGPGTRLTVL.

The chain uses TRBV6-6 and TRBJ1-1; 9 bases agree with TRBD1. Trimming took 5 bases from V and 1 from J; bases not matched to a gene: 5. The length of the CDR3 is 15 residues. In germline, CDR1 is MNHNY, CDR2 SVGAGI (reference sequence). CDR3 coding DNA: TGTGCCAGCAGTAACCCGGGACAGGGGAACACTGAAGCTTTCTTT. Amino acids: CASSNPGQGNTEAFF.

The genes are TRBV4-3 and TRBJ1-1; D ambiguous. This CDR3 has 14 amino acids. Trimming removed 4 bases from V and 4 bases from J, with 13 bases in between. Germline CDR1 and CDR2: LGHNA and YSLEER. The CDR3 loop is CASSLGPTLTEAFF. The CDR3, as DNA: TGCGCCAGCAGCCTGGGCCCTACCCTCACTGAAGCTTTCTTT.

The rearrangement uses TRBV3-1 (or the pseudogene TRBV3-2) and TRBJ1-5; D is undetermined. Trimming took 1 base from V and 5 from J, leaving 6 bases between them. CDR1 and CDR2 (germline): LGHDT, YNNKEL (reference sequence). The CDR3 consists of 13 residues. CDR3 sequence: CASSQAGYQPQHF. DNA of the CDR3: TGTGCCAGCAGCCAAGCCGGGTATCAGCCCCAGCATTTT.